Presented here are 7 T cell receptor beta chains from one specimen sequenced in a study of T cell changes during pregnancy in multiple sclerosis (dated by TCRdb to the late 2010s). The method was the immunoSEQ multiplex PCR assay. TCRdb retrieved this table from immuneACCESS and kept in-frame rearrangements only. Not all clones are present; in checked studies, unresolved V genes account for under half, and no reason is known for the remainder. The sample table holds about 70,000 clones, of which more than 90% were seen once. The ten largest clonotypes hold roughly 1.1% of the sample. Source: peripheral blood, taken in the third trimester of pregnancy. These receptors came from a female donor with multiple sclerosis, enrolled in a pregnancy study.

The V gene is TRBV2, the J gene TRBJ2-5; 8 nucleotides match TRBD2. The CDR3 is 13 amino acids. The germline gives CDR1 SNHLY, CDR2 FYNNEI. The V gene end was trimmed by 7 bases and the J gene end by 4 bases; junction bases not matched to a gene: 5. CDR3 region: CASTRLAGETQYF. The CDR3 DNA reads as TGTGCCAGCACGAGGCTAGCGGGAGAGACCCAGTACTTC.

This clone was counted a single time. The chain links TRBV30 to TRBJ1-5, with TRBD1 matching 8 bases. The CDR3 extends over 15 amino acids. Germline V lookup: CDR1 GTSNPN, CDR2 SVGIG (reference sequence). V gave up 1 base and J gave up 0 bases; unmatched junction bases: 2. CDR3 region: CAWSGDRGSNQPQHF. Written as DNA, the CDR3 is TGTGCCTGGAGTGGAGACAGGGGTAGCAATCAGCCCCAGCATTTT.

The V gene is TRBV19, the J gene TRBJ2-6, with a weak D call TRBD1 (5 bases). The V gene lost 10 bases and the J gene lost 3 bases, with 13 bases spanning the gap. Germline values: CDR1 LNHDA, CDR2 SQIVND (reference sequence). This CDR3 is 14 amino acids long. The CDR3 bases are TGTGCCACTGAACAGGCCCGTGGGGCCAACGTCCTGACTTTC. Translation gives CATEQARGANVLTF.

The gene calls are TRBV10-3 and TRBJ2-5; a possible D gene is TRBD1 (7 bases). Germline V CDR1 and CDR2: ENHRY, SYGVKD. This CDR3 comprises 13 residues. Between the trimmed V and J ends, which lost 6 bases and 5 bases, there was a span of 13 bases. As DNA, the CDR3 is TGTGCCATCAGCGCAGGGGGGCGGGAGACCCAGTACTTC. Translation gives CAISAGGRETQYF.

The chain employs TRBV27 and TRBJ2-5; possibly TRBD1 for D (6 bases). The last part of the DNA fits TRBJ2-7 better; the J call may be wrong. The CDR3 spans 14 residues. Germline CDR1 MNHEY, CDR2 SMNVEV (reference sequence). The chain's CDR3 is CASRPPGHNYEQYF. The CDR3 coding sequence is TGTGCCAGCAGGCCTCCGGGACACAACTACGAGCAGTACTTC.

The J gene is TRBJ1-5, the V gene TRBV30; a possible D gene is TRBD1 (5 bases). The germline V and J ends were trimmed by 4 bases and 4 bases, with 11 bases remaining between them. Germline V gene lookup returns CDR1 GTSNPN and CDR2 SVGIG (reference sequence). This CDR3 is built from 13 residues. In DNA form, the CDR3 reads TGTGCCTGGACCTTTGGGGGGAATCAGCCCCAGCATTTT. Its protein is CAWTFGGNQPQHF.

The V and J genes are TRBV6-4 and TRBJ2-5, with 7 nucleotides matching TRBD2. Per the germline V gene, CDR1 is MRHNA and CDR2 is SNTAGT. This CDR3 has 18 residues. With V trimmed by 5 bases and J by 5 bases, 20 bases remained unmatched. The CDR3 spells CASSREEAGSPGGETQYF. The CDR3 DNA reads TGTGCCAGCAGTCGGGAAGAGGCGGGTAGCCCCGGGGGGGAGACCCAGTACTTC.